This T cell receptor (beta chain) was recovered during a study of T cells expressing NK-cell markers. Findings and limits, study-wide: These clonotypes, the leaders elsewhere, also led the CD3+CD56-NKG2C+ fraction in a handful of donors.

As for this clonotype: No antigen is known for it.

TCRdb re-called the 5' RACE reads and shows each CDR3 protein once, DNA omitted. The ten top clones account for roughly 1.4%, within a sample of around 470,000 distinct CDR3 sequences. This CDR3 is built from 17 residues. Germline V gives CDR1 KGHDR, CDR2 SFDVKD. This receptor was taken from a woman aged 45-60 years in good health. The chain uses TRBV24-1 and TRBJ2-3; the D call of TRBD1 rests on TCRdb alone, since no DNA is present to check it. Sequenced: blood T cells: a sorted CD56 or NKG2C T cell subset, CD4+ or CD8+ T cells, or bulk PBMC T cells (not recorded which). This CDR3 is CATSDAGQKTSTDTQYF.